This T cell receptor beta chain was retrieved from a study of CD8+ T cells in alopecia areata. Across the study: Percent affected scalp area, the SALT score, rated treated patients' severity.

Sample treatment: oral pan-JAK inhibitor, 5-10 mg twice daily. In alopecia areata patients, both lesional scalp punch biopsies and peripheral blood were collected. Germline CDR1 and CDR2: SGHDT and YYEEEE. V shed 3 bases and J 5 bases; nucleotides not matched to a gene: 5. The CDR3 sequence is 13 residues long. It was cDNA, reverse transcribed from extracted RNA, that served as the sequencing template. The method was immunoSEQ multiplex PCR; TCRdb's version includes in-frame clones alone and lacks a portion of them. The data hold fewer than 200,000 clones, with around three fifths observed a single time.

This clonotype was obtained from a human donor with alopecia areata. Sample: CD4+ T cells sorted from blood, taken at week 24, from a patient treated with tofacitinib. The chain carries TRBV5-6 and TRBJ2-7, with 7 nucleotides matching TRBD2. As DNA, the CDR3 is TGTGCCAGCAGCTGGCGTGCGGGGGACGAGCAGTACTTC. Protein sequence: CASSWRAGDEQYF.